Detailed here is one T cell receptor beta chain. Its specificity is not known. The V end was cut by 4 bases, the J end by 4 bases, with 17 bases between. The CDR3 is 16 amino acids. This sample is drawn from a study of OX40 agonist ivuxolimab in advanced cancers. Study overall: The patients got ivuxolimab, which is an agonistic anti-OX40 (CD134) antibody.

General study findings and limits: Low levels of normalized T-cell clonal expansion also appeared in some nonresponders. CD8+ T cells averaged more expanded clones than CD4+.

Researchers took blood at baseline, on cycle 4 day 1, and on cycle 7 day 1. Repertoires were generated with immunoSEQ multiplex PCR, while TCRdb's copy carries only in-frame clones and drops some. This table has under 85,000 clones, roughly 80% appearing once. The gene calls are TRBV23-1 and TRBJ2-1, with D unresolved. Being an ORF, TRBV23-1 has a function that is uncertain. Sequences were derived from CD4+ or CD8+ T cells sorted from blood, sampled in a trial of the OX40 agonist ivuxolimab. This sequence was found in an adult with an advanced solid tumor such as melanoma, head and neck, liver or kidney cancer. The CDR3, as DNA: TGCGCCAGCAGTCCTCTCTCCCACCAAGTATACAATGAGCAGTTCTTC. Protein sequence: CASSPLSHQVYNEQFF.